These 21 T cell receptor beta chains were all obtained from the same sample, sequenced in a study of shared clonotypes between healthy human individuals. The naive CD8 fraction comprised CD45RO-negative cells positively selected for CCR7 and excluded terminally differentiated effector memory CD45RA+ cells. Clones were read by immunoSEQ multiplex PCR, and TCRdb kept only the in-frame ones, dropping some. The profile covers millions of clones, with around 96% appearing a single time and 1.1% taken by the ten largest. The source material was naive CD8+ T cells sorted from blood. Source of these receptors: a man aged 18 to 30 in good health.

This chain connects TRBV27 to TRBJ1-6; D gene uncertain. The CDR3 is made up of 14 amino acids. Germline CDR1 and CDR2: MNHEY and SMNVEV (reference sequence). V gave up 7 bases and J gave up 3 bases, with 10 bases separating them. CDR3 DNA: TGTGCCAGCACGAAGGACGGCTATAATTCACCCCTCCACTTT. This codes for CASTKDGYNSPLHF.

The V and J genes are TRBV7-9 and TRBJ2-5; D gene uncertain. Trimming pared 4 bases from V and 2 bases from J, leaving 8 bases between. Per germline, CDR1 SEHNR and CDR2 FQNEAQ (reference sequence). This CDR3 comprises 13 residues. The CDR3 loop is CASSSPEQETQYF. The CDR3 coding sequence is TGTGCCAGCAGCTCCCCGGAGCAAGAGACCCAGTACTTC.

The chain is built from TRBV14 and TRBJ1-2; 7 bases map to TRBD1. The length of the CDR3 is 19 residues. With 0 bases clipped from V and 0 bases from J, the junction kept 13 bases outside the gene matches. Germline CDR1 reads SGHDN; CDR2 reads FVKESK. The CDR3 protein is CASSQDRVDETGSNYGYTF. Here the CDR3 DNA reads TGTGCCAGCAGCCAAGATCGGGTAGATGAGACAGGGTCTAACTATGGCTACACCTTC.

The chain has TRBV7-9 and TRBJ1-1; D possibly corresponds to TRBD1 (5 bases). CDR3 length: 13 amino acids. With 2 bases removed from V and 3 bases from J, the gap between germline ends came to 7 bases. Germline V gives CDR1 SEHNR, CDR2 FQNEAQ (reference sequence). CDR3 in amino acids: CASSLKGDTEAFF. The CDR3 nucleotides are TGTGCCAGCAGCTTAAAAGGGGACACTGAAGCTTTCTTT.

The V gene is TRBV4-1, the J gene TRBJ2-2, with 8 positions matching TRBD1. This CDR3 is built from 17 residues. The V gene end was trimmed by 0 bases and the J gene end by 1 base; junction bases not matched to a gene: 4. CDR1 MGHRA and CDR2 YSYEKL come from the germline V gene. The CDR3 spells CASSQDAGGLNTGELFF. The CDR3, as DNA: TGCGCCAGCAGCCAAGATGCAGGGGGCTTGAACACCGGGGAGCTGTTTTTT.

The rearrangement uses TRBV7-6 and TRBJ1-3, with TRBD1 matching 9 bases. Germline CDR1 and CDR2: SGHVS and FNYEAQ. Losses at the gene ends were 5 bases for V and 0 bases for J; bases not matched to a gene: 5. CDR3 size: 16 residues. CDR3 residues: CASSAGGQGSGNTIYF. The CDR3 DNA sequence: TGTGCCAGCAGCGCGGGGGGACAGGGCTCTGGAAACACCATATATTTT.

This clone was seen just once. This chain links TRBV6-5 with TRBJ2-1; no definite D call. Germline V CDR1 and CDR2: MNHEY, SVGAGI. The CDR3 consists of 14 residues. Trimming took off 0 bases at V and 3 bases at J, with 6 bases between the two ends. DNA of the CDR3: TGTGCCAGCAGTTACTCGACGGACTACAATGAGCAGTTCTTC. Its translation: CASSYSTDYNEQFF.

The chain employs TRBV7-6 and TRBJ2-1, with TRBD2 identical over 11 bases. Germline V gene sequence: CDR1 SGHVS, CDR2 FNYEAQ. The CDR3 has 16 residues. V trimming: 2 bases; J trimming: 5 bases; junction bases outside the gene matches: 5. This CDR3 is CASSLILAGGDNEQFF. The CDR3 bases are TGTGCCAGCAGCTTAATTCTAGCGGGAGGCGACAATGAGCAGTTCTTC.

The chain uses TRBV19 and TRBJ1-1; D not certain. There are 11 residues in the CDR3. The germline CDR1 and CDR2 sequences are LNHDA and SQIVND (reference sequence). The V end was cut by 5 bases, the J end by 6 bases, with 7 bases between. Written as DNA, the CDR3 is TGTGCCAGTAGTTTGGGGTCTGAAGCTTTCTTT. It is translated as CASSLGSEAFF.

The J gene is TRBJ2-7, the V gene TRBV6-1, with TRBD2 matching over 11 bases. J gave up 3 bases and V 4 bases, and 8 bases lay outside the gene matches. The germline V gene encodes CDR1 MNHNS and CDR2 SASEGT. The CDR3 length is 16 residues. CDR3 in DNA: TGTGCCAGCAGTGCCCCCCTTACTAGCGGGGGCTACGAGCAGTACTTC. Translation gives CASSAPLTSGGYEQYF.

The chain links TRBV5-1 to TRBJ1-2, with 7 bases identical to TRBD1. The CDR3 has 16 residues. CDR1 is SGHRS, CDR2 YFSETQ, per germline. The trim removed 6 bases at V and 0 bases at J, leaving 11 bases unmatched. CDR3: CASTGTEPLANYGYTF. The CDR3 DNA reads as TGCGCCAGCACTGGGACAGAACCACTAGCTAACTATGGCTACACCTTC.

The J gene is TRBJ2-2, the V gene TRBV28; 9 bases line up with TRBD1. Germline CDR1 reads MDHEN; CDR2 reads SYDVKM. This CDR3 contains 18 residues. V lost 5 bases to trimming and J lost 7 bases; unmatched junction nucleotides: 17. CDR3 residues: CASSTREPGQGEVGELFF. The CDR3 DNA sequence: TGTGCCAGCAGTACACGAGAACCGGGACAGGGTGAGGTCGGGGAGCTGTTTTTT.

The rearrangement uses TRBV4-1 and TRBJ1-1; maybe TRBD1 (6 bases). The germline V gene has CDR1 MGHRA and CDR2 YSYEKL. CDR3 size: 14 residues. The V gene lost 6 bases and the J gene lost 2 bases, with 13 bases spanning the gap. The CDR3: CASSLTQGNTEAFF. CDR3 nucleotides: TGCGCCAGCAGTCTCACACAGGGAAACACTGAAGCTTTCTTT.

This clone was counted a few times. V gene TRBV28 combines with J gene TRBJ1-5, with D possibly being TRBD1 (6 bases). This CDR3 spans 15 amino acids. Per germline, CDR1 MDHEN and CDR2 SYDVKM. Trimming shortened V by 6 bases and J by 6 bases, and 18 bases separated the two germline ends. The DNA for the CDR3 is TGTGCCAGCAGCGCACCGGGGGGGCCTTTTCAGCCCCAGCATTTT. Its translation is CASSAPGGPFQPQHF.

The count of this clone is one. This chain connects TRBV5-4 to TRBJ2-2; 8 positions agree with TRBD1. The CDR3 length is 16 residues. Germline CDR1 is SGHNT and CDR2 is YYREEE (reference sequence). Unmatched junction bases numbered 7, after V lost 3 bases and J lost 3 bases. The CDR3, as DNA: TGTGCCAGCAGCTCGAGCCAGACAGGGGACACCGGGGAGCTGTTTTTT. Translating gives CASSSSQTGDTGELFF.

The V call is TRBV6-5, the J call TRBJ2-1; D possibly corresponds to TRBD2 (7 bases). This CDR3 has 12 residues. Germline V gene lookup returns CDR1 MNHEY and CDR2 SVGAGI. The CDR3 sequence is CAVGGGYNEQFF. Written as DNA, the CDR3 is TGTGCAGTAGGGGGGGGCTACAATGAGCAGTTCTTC.

The V call is TRBV6-5, the J call TRBJ2-5, with 8 bases identical to TRBD1. The V and J ends lost 2 bases and 1 base, in that order; junction bases with no gene match: 3. The CDR3 runs 15 residues. The germline CDR1 and CDR2 sequences are MNHEY and SVGAGI. CDR3 residues: CASSYMDRVQETQYF. CDR3 sequence (DNA): TGTGCCAGCAGTTACATGGACAGGGTCCAAGAGACCCAGTACTTC.

The chain joins TRBV7-9 to TRBJ2-7; possible D gene TRBD2, 7 bases. The CDR3 totals 14 residues. Trimming took off 3 bases at V and 3 bases at J, with 12 bases between the two ends. CDR1 is SEHNR, CDR2 FQNEAQ, per germline (reference sequence). This chain's CDR3 is CASSLPGEGYEQYF. CDR3 coding DNA: TGTGCCAGCAGCTTGCCAGGGGAGGGCTACGAGCAGTACTTC. The whole variable domain, filled in from reference TRBV7-9 and TRBJ2-7, reads DTGVSQNPRHKITKRGQNVTFRCDPISEHNRLYWYRQTLGQGPEFLTYFQNEAQLEKSRLLSDRFSAERPKGSFSTLEIQRTEQGDSAMYLCASSLPGEGYEQYFGPGTRLTVT.

This chain links TRBV2 with TRBJ2-7; 12 bases are a match to TRBD2. Trimming took 3 bases from V and 6 from J; bases not matched to a gene: 3. The V gene's germline CDR1 is SNHLY and CDR2 FYNNEI. This CDR3 is 14 amino acids long. CDR3 region: CASSDLGLAGEQYF. CDR3 in DNA: TGTGCCAGCAGTGACCTGGGACTAGCGGGCGAGCAGTACTTC.

V gene TRBV4-1 combines with J gene TRBJ2-7, with D hard to call. CDR1 and CDR2 from the germline V gene are MGHRA and YSYEKL. The V and J ends lost 0 bases and 0 bases respectively, with 12 bases between them. This CDR3 is built from 16 residues. In DNA form, the CDR3 reads TGCGCCAGCAGCCAAGAGGGCACTTGGAGCTCCTACGAGCAGTACTTC. It specifies CASSQEGTWSSYEQYF.

This chain joins TRBV11-2 and TRBJ1-2, with D maybe TRBD1 (5 bases). Trimming shortened V by 6 bases and J by 6 bases, and 14 bases separated the two germline ends. The V gene's germline CDR1 is SGHAT and CDR2 FQNNGV. The CDR3 contains 13 residues. The CDR3 sequence: CASSHGGWNGYTF. For the CDR3, the DNA is TGTGCCAGCAGTCACGGGGGTTGGAATGGCTACACCTTC.